This note documents a single T cell receptor (beta chain) sequence. What it binds is not known. The PCR was carried out with 60 Vbeta primers and 13 Jbeta primers. Assay used: immunoSEQ multiplex PCR; TCRdb lists only in-frame clones, some missing. This repertoire shows about 190,000 clones, roughly 74% found once; its top ten account for 1.5% to 2%. The CDR3 is made up of 14 amino acids. Trimming removed 4 bases from V and 5 bases from J, with 13 bases in between. Germline-derived CDR1 and CDR2 are SGHRS and YFSETQ. This specimen belongs to a study of cytomegalovirus exposure and HLA in healthy donors. Overall study findings and caveats: Most TCR sequences were rare, but some public TCRs occurred in many donors.

The sequence came from a woman aged 25 to 39 in good health and CMV-seronegative. This sequence joins TRBV5-1 and TRBJ2-4; tentatively, D is TRBD2 (5 bases). Sequenced: PBMCs. CDR3 in amino acids: CASSPPGRQNIQYF. The CDR3 region has the DNA TGCGCCAGCAGCCCGCCGGGGAGACAAAACATTCAGTACTTC.